This T cell receptor beta chain was recovered during a study of blood T cell repertoires in COVID-19. This clone occurred a few times. Sequencing was performed with immunoSEQ multiplex PCR; in TCRdb, only in-frame clones are kept and a portion is missing. The sample has some 390,000 clones; roughly nine tenths are singletons. The sequencing sample was made of PBMCs or T cells enriched from blood (not recorded which). This TCR was recovered from a woman aged 25 to 45 who had recovered from COVID-19.

CDR3 region: CASSETTGMGGYTF. The CDR3 DNA reads TGTGCCAGCAGTGAAACGACAGGGATGGGCGGCTACACCTTC. The rearrangement joins TRBV2 to TRBJ1-2, with 7 bases identical to TRBD1. The CDR3 runs 14 residues. Germline V CDR1 and CDR2: SNHLY, FYNNEI. V trimming: 2 bases; J trimming: 8 bases; junction bases outside the gene matches: 8.